This T cell receptor (beta chain) appears in the sequencing data of a study of vaccination and CD4 T cells after COVID-19 (dated by TCRdb to 2022 to 2024). For the wider study: Convalescent patients had a positive SARS-CoV-2 result on nasal swab PCR, and of these patients, nine had mild disease and one had severe disease. The time from the second vaccine dose to post-vaccine blood sampling had a median of 72 days and ranged from about 14 to 241 days. Culture stimuli were overlapping spike peptide pools from SARS-CoV-2 and from the common cold coronaviruses HCoV-NL63, HCoV-OC43 and HCoV-229E. In control cultures, a CEFX viral epitope pool was used as positive control, an HIV-1 Nef peptide pool was used as negative control, or no peptide was added. The spike-specific CD4+ TCR repertoire was compared before and after mRNA vaccination in nine to ten COVID-19 convalescent patients and a few infection-naive healthy vaccine recipients. Participants got two doses of the Pfizer-BioNTech BNT162b2 vaccine (n=8) or two doses of the Moderna mRNA-1273 vaccine (n=2). Post-COVID blood samples from convalescent patients were collected a median of around 100 days after diagnosis, with a range of 35 to 161 days. The convalescent cohort included six males and four females, with two Hispanic individuals, seven Caucasians, two Asians and one multiracial person.

From the germline V gene (reference sequence), CDR1 is MNHEY and CDR2 is SMNVEV. V is clipped by 2 bases and J by 4 bases, and the sequence between their germline boundaries is 8 bases long. Reading from cysteine to phenylalanine, the CDR3 counts 13 amino acids. The CDR3 DNA has 39 bases and is translated from base 1. Beyond this particular receptor, the publication reports: The study included relatively few convalescent patients and did not analyze early timepoints after natural infection. An increase in the median number of SARS-CoV-2-reactive clonotypes from roughly 20 after infection to some 38 after vaccination was observed, but the change was not found to be significant. Of the vaccine-specific clones in convalescent patients, 304 of 307, or nearly all, reacted only to SARS-CoV-2 spike and did not cross-react with common cold coronaviruses. In convalescent patients, a median around 86% of post-vaccine SARS-CoV-2-reactive clones were detected only after vaccination, suggesting vaccine-specific priming.

In the paper's terms, the treatment or condition label means: approximately 9-day PBMC culture with coronavirus spike peptide pools or control peptides (ViraFEST assay). The ViraFEST assay was used in the study, in which antigen-specific T cells were expanded with peptide pools and expanded clonotypes were subsequently identified by TCR sequencing. The convalescent patients' positive SARS-CoV-2 PCR tests were from March to December 2020, which was before the Alpha, Beta and Delta variants emerged in the United States. Around 2 million PBMCs per well were cultured in IMDM with roughly 5% human AB serum and approximately 10 IU/ml IL-2, plus 10 ug/ml peptide pools. On days 3 and 7, half of the culture medium was replaced with fresh IL-2-containing medium. After around 10 days of culture, CD4+ T cells were isolated by negative selection using the EasySep CD4+ T cell isolation kit. PBMCs were separated from whole blood using Ficoll-Paque Plus gradient centrifugation and then either used fresh or cryopreserved at -140C. In general, triplicate wells were set up for every culture condition.

This clonotype was observed a few times. The target of this receptor is not known. No much larger clone exists at a distance of one base, and base qualities are not known. The method was PCR. At the Johns Hopkins FTIC core, DNA from the cultured CD4+ T cells underwent TCR sequencing with the Oncomine TCR Beta short-read assay. The QIAamp micro DNA kit was used to extract genomic DNA from the cultured CD4+ T cells. The Oncomine TCR Beta libraries from cultured CD4+ T cells were pooled using unique dual indexes and then sequenced on an Illumina iSeq 100. As for the original processing: Non-productive sequences were removed, and CDR3s not starting with C, not ending with F or W, or shorter than 7 amino acids were discarded. Antigen-specific clonotypes were identified with the MANAFEST web application by comparing peptide-stimulated wells with reference and other culture wells. To be called positive, a clone needed an FDR below 0.05, an odds ratio above 5, and a productive frequency above 0.1% in at least two of three replicate wells. A clonotype was classed as cross-reactive if the clonotype showed significant expansion both in SARS-CoV-2 spike wells and in at least one common cold coronavirus spike condition. Using R version 3.6.1, CDR3 homology was evaluated through Levenshtein distances (stringdist) along with unrooted phylogenetic trees (ape). TCRdb trimmed the raw reads at Q25, called clones with MiXCR and kept productive beta chains. Entries are consolidated by CDR3 protein sequence, retaining the most common genes and DNA. TCRdb, rather than the study authors, made the V and J calls. The sample has approximately 9,400 distinct CDR3 sequences on record, approximately 30% of them singletons. In total, the top ten clones hold approximately 16% of the sample.

The input for sequencing was CD4+ T cells from blood, cultured in vitro, taken after SARS-CoV-2 vaccination. The origin of this receptor is a human donor who had recovered from COVID-19. Recombination joined TRBV27 with TRBJ1-1; a confident D gene designation cannot be given. The DNA is TGTGCCAGCAGTTTAGTCCTGGGCACTGAAGCTTTCTTT. It translates as CASSLVLGTEAFF.